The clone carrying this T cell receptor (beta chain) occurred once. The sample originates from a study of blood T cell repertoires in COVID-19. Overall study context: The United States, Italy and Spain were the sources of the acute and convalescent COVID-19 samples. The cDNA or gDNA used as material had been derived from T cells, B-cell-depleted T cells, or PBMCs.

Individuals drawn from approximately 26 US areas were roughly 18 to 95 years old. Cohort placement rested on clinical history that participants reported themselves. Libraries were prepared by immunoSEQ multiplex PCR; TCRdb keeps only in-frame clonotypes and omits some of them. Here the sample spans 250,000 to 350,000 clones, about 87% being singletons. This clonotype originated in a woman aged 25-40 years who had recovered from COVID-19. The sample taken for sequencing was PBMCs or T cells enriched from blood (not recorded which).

This chain's CDR3 is CASSPTGGGAEAFF. The CDR3 DNA reads TGTGCCAGCAGCCCAACAGGGGGTGGGGCTGAAGCTTTCTTT. V usage is TRBV7-9 and J usage is TRBJ1-1; TRBD1 aligns across 8 bases. Germline-derived CDR1 and CDR2 are SEHNR and FQNEAQ (reference sequence). V shed 5 bases and J 6 bases; nucleotides not matched to a gene: 8. This CDR3 region has 14 residues. Looking up the rest from reference TRBV7-9 and TRBJ1-1 gives the full variable domain: DTGVSQNPRHKITKRGQNVTFRCDPISEHNRLYWYRQTLGQGPEFLTYFQNEAQLEKSRLLSDRFSAERPKGSFSTLEIQRTEQGDSAMYLCASSPTGGGAEAFFGQGTRLTVV.